A selection of T cell receptor beta chains follows, all from one sample in a study of chemoradiotherapy in HPV16-positive cancers. TCRdb's table, derived via immunoSEQ multiplex PCR, lists solely in-frame clones and lacks some. The profile shows around 20,000 clones, around two thirds of them singletons. This sample was gathered from a patient who underwent chemoradiotherapy. The origin of the receptors is a human donor with HPV-associated anogenital cancer. Both conserved end residues are part of each CDR3. The D gene is left open where the match is weak. Where a row states a size, it is once, few, many or the class of an expanded clone; other rows omit it.

TRBJ1-1,TRBD1,.,TRBV5-6,CASSLLIGQGHTEAFF,TGTGCCAGCAGCTTGTTAATAGGACAGGGACACACTGAAGCTTTCTTT
TRBJ1-1,TRBD1,.,TRBV7-3,CASKLGQANTEAFF,TGTGCCAGCAAACTGGGACAGGCGAACACTGAAGCTTTCTTT
TRBJ2-3,TRBD1,.,TRBV7-3,CASSLIGTAISTDTQYF,TGTGCCAGCAGCTTAATCGGGACAGCCATTAGCACAGATACGCAGTATTTT
TRBJ2-7,.,.,TRBV19,CASSMFPSYEQYF,TGTGCCAGTAGTATGTTTCCCAGCTACGAGCAGTACTTC
TRBJ2-7,.,once,TRBV5-1,CASSLADNRNSARAYEQYF,TGCGCCAGCAGCTTGGCCGACAATCGAAACTCCGCCAGGGCCTACGAGCAGTACTTC
TRBJ1-2,TRBD1,.,TRBV5-1,CASSDPGGRDGYTF,TGCGCCAGCAGCGACCCAGGGGGGCGGGATGGCTACACCTTC
TRBJ2-3,TRBD2,once,TRBV5-4,CASRRGSGGGMDTQYF,TGTGCCAGCCGCCGGGGGTCGGGAGGGGGGATGGATACGCAGTATTTT
TRBJ2-7,.,.,TRBV30,CAWRNRLSSYEQYF,TGTGCCTGGAGGAACAGGCTAAGCTCCTACGAGCAGTACTTC
TRBJ2-7,.,.,TRBV19,CASTQRGGPISEQYF,TGTGCCAGTACTCAAAGGGGAGGCCCCATTAGCGAGCAGTACTTC
TRBJ1-1,.,.,TRBV28,CASSRGGEIEAFF,TGTGCCAGCAGTAGGGGGGGCGAGATTGAAGCTTTCTTT
TRBJ2-3,TRBD2,few,TRBV14,CASSLTSGSTDTQYF,TGTGCCAGCAGCCTAACTAGCGGGAGCACAGATACGCAGTATTTT
TRBJ2-5,.,.,TRBV30,CAWRGTAQETQYF,TGTGCCTGGAGAGGGACGGCCCAAGAGACCCAGTACTTC
TRBJ1-4,.,once,TRBV7-9,CASSLALGPANEKLFF,TGTGCCAGCAGCTTAGCGCTGGGGCCGGCTAATGAAAAACTGTTTTTT